This is a list of T cell receptor beta chains from one sample in a study of radiotherapy plus CTLA-4 blockade in lung cancer. The method was immunoSEQ multiplex PCR; TCRdb's version includes in-frame clones alone and lacks a portion of them. The sample lists 34,000 or so clones, around 75% occurring once. Specimen: peripheral blood, collected from a patient treated with radiotherapy plus ipilimumab. The receptors here all came from a human donor with non-small cell lung cancer that progressed on radiotherapy plus ipilimumab. CDR3s include the opening cysteine and the closing phenylalanine or tryptophan. The D gene is left open where the match is weak. Clone size is not always given. Where it is, it says once, few, many or a class for expanded clones.

V gene: TRBV28; J gene: TRBJ2-7; clone size: few; D gene: TRBD1; CDR3 DNA: TGTGCCAGCAGCCCCGACAGGGCCCCCTACGAGCAGTACTTC; CDR3 protein: CASSPDRAPYEQYF
V gene: TRBV6-5; J gene: TRBJ2-1; clone size: -; D gene: -; CDR3 DNA: TGTGCCAGCAGCCCCGGGGACAATGAGCAGTTCTTC; CDR3 protein: CASSPGDNEQFF
V gene: TRBV30; J gene: TRBJ1-1; clone size: -; D gene: TRBD1; CDR3 DNA: TGTGCCTGGAGTTTGGACAGGGGAACTGAAGCTTTCTTT; CDR3 protein: CAWSLDRGTEAFF
V gene: TRBV5-1; J gene: TRBJ2-1; clone size: -; D gene: TRBD1; CDR3 DNA: TGCGCCAGCAGTGAGGGAAGGGGGCTTGGAGATGAGCAGTTCTTC; CDR3 protein: CASSEGRGLGDEQFF
V gene: TRBV10-3; J gene: TRBJ2-3; clone size: -; D gene: -; CDR3 DNA: TGTGCCATCAGTGAGCGGGACCCCACAGATACGCAGTATTTT; CDR3 protein: CAISERDPTDTQYF
V gene: TRBV11-2; J gene: TRBJ2-1; clone size: -; D gene: TRBD2; CDR3 DNA: TGTGCCAGCAGTCTCGAAGCGGGAGGGCCCGGTGAGCAGTTCTTC; CDR3 protein: CASSLEAGGPGEQFF
V gene: TRBV2; J gene: TRBJ1-1; clone size: -; D gene: -; CDR3 DNA: TGTGCCAGCAGTCATGACACTGAAGCTTTCTTT; CDR3 protein: CASSHDTEAFF
V gene: TRBV9; J gene: TRBJ1-1; clone size: few; D gene: -; CDR3 DNA: TGTGCCAGCAGCCCAGAGGGGACTGAAGCTTTCTTT; CDR3 protein: CASSPEGTEAFF
V gene: TRBV6-5; J gene: TRBJ1-2; clone size: few; D gene: TRBD1; CDR3 DNA: TGTGCCAGCAGTTATTGGCAGGGGGCGCCGTATGGCTACACCTTC; CDR3 protein: CASSYWQGAPYGYTF
V gene: TRBV7-9; J gene: TRBJ1-2; clone size: once; D gene: -; CDR3 DNA: TGTGCCAGCAGCTTGGCCGGCAAGGATGGCTACACCTTC; CDR3 protein: CASSLAGKDGYTF
V gene: TRBV13; J gene: TRBJ2-5; clone size: -; D gene: -; CDR3 DNA: TGTGCCAGCAGTCAGGGGAGCCATGGGGAGACCCAGTACTTC; CDR3 protein: CASSQGSHGETQYF
V gene: TRBV28; J gene: TRBJ1-1; clone size: few; D gene: -; CDR3 DNA: TGTGCCAGCAGTTTTCCGGGTGAAGCTTTCTTT; CDR3 protein: CASSFPGEAFF
V gene: TRBV28; J gene: TRBJ2-7; clone size: -; D gene: TRBD2; CDR3 DNA: TGTGCCAGCAGCGACTCAAGGCCTAGCGGTGCCTACGAGCAGTACTTC; CDR3 protein: CASSDSRPSGAYEQYF
V gene: TRBV7-9; J gene: TRBJ2-7; clone size: -; D gene: TRBD2; CDR3 DNA: TGTGCCAGCAGCTTATATGGGACTAGCTACGAGCAGTACTTC; CDR3 protein: CASSLYGTSYEQYF
V gene: TRBV18; J gene: TRBJ1-5; clone size: -; D gene: -; CDR3 DNA: TGTGCCAGCTCAAAAGGCCCCCGGGGGCGCCAGATGAGCAATCAGCCCCAGCATTTT; CDR3 protein: CASSKGPRGRQMSNQPQHF
V gene: TRBV4-1; J gene: TRBJ2-7; clone size: -; D gene: -; CDR3 DNA: TGCGCCAGCAGCCCCGTTGAGTCCGGGAGTTCCCACGAGCAGTACTTC; CDR3 protein: CASSPVESGSSHEQYF
V gene: TRBV6-1; J gene: TRBJ1-4; clone size: few; D gene: TRBD1; CDR3 DNA: TGTGCCAGCAGCGGGTTGGACAGGGGCCAGGAAAAACTGTTTTTT; CDR3 protein: CASSGLDRGQEKLFF
V gene: TRBV7-9; J gene: TRBJ1-2; clone size: -; D gene: TRBD1; CDR3 DNA: TGTGCCAGCACCCCATCTGGGACAGCTAACTATGGCTACACCTTC; CDR3 protein: CASTPSGTANYGYTF
V gene: TRBV4-1; J gene: TRBJ2-7; clone size: -; D gene: -; CDR3 DNA: TGCGCCAGCAGCCAAGATTCGGCTTCGGGCTACGAGCAGTACTTC; CDR3 protein: CASSQDSASGYEQYF